This TCR beta chain is from a study of T cells after yellow fever vaccination (dated by TCRdb to about 2019). Context from the whole study: Libraries from fractions with low cell numbers were prepared with the SMART-Seq v4 Ultra Low Input RNA kit. Blood was collected at multiple timepoints before and after primary and secondary immunization, and bulk PBMC replicates and cell subsets were isolated. To follow T-cell clones before and after both primary and booster YFV17D yellow fever vaccination, bulk TCR alpha and beta repertoires underwent longitudinal sequencing. Two healthy male donors made up the cohort, one aged 18 to 30 years and the other aged 30 to 40 years.

Turning to this clonotype: Its antigen is currently not known. No base quality values were provided; no much bigger clone lies one nucleotide off.

TCRdb records Illumina NovaSeq 6000 as the sequencer. TCR cDNA was synthesized by 5'RACE template switching, through which a universal primer site and unique molecular identifiers were introduced. cDNA synthesis was primed from both the TCR alpha and TCR beta constant segments. Libraries were amplified in two PCR steps, with sample barcodes and sequencing adapters added in the second step. Sequencing of libraries was done on Illumina HiSeq 2500 (2x100 bp) or NovaSeq (2x150 bp). The study's processing was this. MIGEC was used to demultiplex reads and collapse the reads into UMI consensus sequences, and MiXCR was used for V(D)J alignment. Vaccine-responding clonotypes were defined with edgeR using replicate PBMC samples, requiring FDR below 0.01 and a log2 fold change above 5 up to day 15. Each bulk clonotype was labeled CD4 or CD8 based on which sequenced repertoire, CD4 or CD8, contained the clonotype at higher abundance. Through fastp at Q25 and MiXCR, TCRdb rebuilt clones from the public reads, retaining in-frame beta chains. Each CDR3 protein gets just one entry, which takes the most common genes and DNA from the rows behind it. TCRdb's processing, not the authors' own work, is the source of the V and J calls. Present in this sample are 200,000 to 250,000 distinct CDR3 sequences, 3% to 3.5% of which were seen just once. The biggest ten clones account for under 3.5% of the sample.

Inclusive of the bounding cysteine and phenylalanine, the CDR3 is 11 residues long. Only the CDR3 DNA stays, 33 bases, in frame from base 1. At the junction V is shortened by 6 bases and J by 6 bases, with 6 bases in between. The research as a whole found: After the booster, most of the clones that had expanded following primary vaccination were detected again (roughly 96% of CD4 and 85% to 90% of CD8), which suggests that memory was broadly maintained. Compared with the primary T-cell response, the secondary T-cell response was faster but weaker, reaching its peak on day 5 rather than on day 15. Because only a couple of donors were included in the study, the extent to which the findings can be generalized is limited. A small fraction of clonotypes appeared in both the CD4 and CD8 compartments, likely as a result of convergent recombination. Computational filtering was required because FACS-sorted repertoires could contain abundant contaminating clonotypes from the bulk population.

Sample treatment or condition, as interpreted from the label and publication: live attenuated yellow fever vaccine strain. A standard Ficoll-Paque protocol was used to isolate PBMCs from peripheral blood. Dynabeads CD4 and CD8 positive selection kits were used to isolate the CD4 and CD8 T-cell fractions. TriZol was used to extract RNA from bulk PBMCs, CD4 and CD8 fractions, and dextramer-positive and dextramer-negative fractions. This TCR was sampled from a man aged 18-30 years who received the YFV17D yellow fever vaccine. This chain joins TRBV12-3 or TRBV12-4 to TRBJ1-3; the D gene identity is not certain. The source was CD4+ T cells sorted from PBMCs, collected 10 days after the yellow fever booster vaccination. The CDR3 has the sequence CASSTENTIYF. The DNA is TGTGCCAGCAGCACCGAAAACACCATATATTTT.